This T cell receptor beta chain was obtained from a study of OX40 agonist ivuxolimab in advanced cancers. Study summary: Given to patients was ivuxolimab, an agonistic anti-OX40 (CD134) antibody. Study results and limitations: Determination of antigen specificity was not performed for the expanded peripheral T cells. The CD4+ and CD8+ T cells in the blood had expanded clonally by week 6 at 0.1 to 3.0 mg/kg.

Sequencing was performed with immunoSEQ multiplex PCR; in TCRdb, only in-frame clones are kept and a portion is missing. The data contain about 65,000 clones, about 82% of them seen just once; the ten biggest clones take up approximately 2%. Note on this clone: Its antigen is not known.

This sample comprised CD4+ or CD8+ T cells sorted from blood, obtained in a trial of the OX40 agonist ivuxolimab. This TCR was recovered from an adult with an advanced solid tumor such as melanoma, head and neck, liver or kidney cancer.

The CDR3 sequence: CASSLEGRGYTEAFF. The DNA for the CDR3 is TGTGCCAGCAGCTTAGAAGGCAGGGGGTACACTGAAGCTTTCTTT. The gene calls are TRBV11-3 and TRBJ1-1, with TRBD1 matching over 7 bases. Germline trimming cut 0 bases from V and 3 bases from J; bases unmatched to any gene: 4. Germline V gene sequence: CDR1 SGHNT, CDR2 YENEEA. CDR3 length: 15 amino acids.